This T cell receptor beta chain was identified during a study of OX40 agonist ivuxolimab in advanced cancers. Study-level results: Some nonresponders likewise displayed low normalized T-cell clonal expansion.

Profiled with immunoSEQ multiplex PCR; TCRdb holds only in-frame clones, not every one. The data show 55,000 to 90,000 clones, just over 85% seen once. Of note for this clone: Its matching antigen is unknown.

This receptor was identified in an adult with an advanced solid tumor such as melanoma, head and neck, liver or kidney cancer. Specimen: CD4+ or CD8+ T cells sorted from blood, collected in a trial of the OX40 agonist ivuxolimab.

The CDR3 nucleotides read TGTGCCAGCAGGGGCGCCGATAGCAATCAGCCCCAGCATTTT. Translating it yields CASRGADSNQPQHF. The chain combines TRBV6-5 with TRBJ1-5; D not resolved. The CDR3 length is 14 residues. The germline V and J ends were trimmed by 6 bases and 0 bases, with 9 bases remaining between them. From germline, CDR1 is MNHEY and CDR2 SVGAGI.